The present TCR beta chain was sequenced within a study of tumor and adjacent non-tumor tissue in lung cancer (dated by TCRdb to the late 2010s). In terms of the full investigation: Patients with adenocarcinoma (around 13), squamous cell carcinoma (2) and small cell lung cancer (1) were included in the cohort. Among the approximately 15 patients, ages ranged from roughly 31 to 76 years, some ten were men and 5 were women, and disease was TNM stage I to III. Sequencing generated a total of around 120 million productive TCRbeta reads, averaging roughly 4.2 million reads per sample. The study compared bulk TCRbeta repertoires from lung tumor tissue and matched distant non-tumor lung tissue of about 14 lung cancer patients. For each patient, one tumor sample and one normal lung sample were taken, giving thirty paired specimens that underwent TCRbeta CDR3 sequencing. General study outcomes and caveats: The top 100 clones made up a significantly larger cumulative share of the repertoire in normal lung than in tumor tissue. TCR diversity (inverse Simpson) was significantly higher in tumor than in normal lung tissue (roughly 430 vs 170, P = 0.0075, Mann-Whitney U test). The methods do not name the sequencing platform or mention unique molecular identifiers. The cohort had only approximately 16 patients, and the authors noted that larger samples and more detailed clinical data are needed. TCR diversity was significantly higher in younger patients, and higher tumor TCR diversity was associated with shorter overall and disease-free survival. Peripheral blood was not sequenced, so blood TCRbeta repertoires were not examined in the lung cancer patients of the study.

In this sample, this clonotype turned up many times. Its antigen remains undetermined. Per-base qualities were not stored, and no clone one base away is much larger. The CDR3, cysteine through phenylalanine, is 10 amino acids long. Left in the record is the CDR3 DNA by itself, 30 bases read in frame from the first base. The germline V gene sets CDR1 to SQVTM and CDR2 to ANQGSEA. V and J are truncated by 7 bases and 4 bases respectively, leaving an intervening sequence of 7 bases. RNA was isolated from bulk, unsorted tissue, and RNA quality was assessed with a NanoDrop ND-1000 and an Agilent 2100. The donors were newly diagnosed lung cancer patients admitted for thoracic surgery in China from August to November 2014 who had not received prior chemotherapy. Patients who had received previous radiotherapy or chemotherapy, or who had another concurrent cancer, were excluded from the study. Pieces of surgical tissue measuring roughly 1-2 cm3 were kept in RNAlater solution and stored at -80 degrees C until use.

The protocol used for the library was multiplex PCR. TCRdb shows the sequencer as Illumina HiSeq 2500. TCRbeta libraries were built by three rounds of nested PCR using primers (Table S4), following protocols modified from ARM-PCR. Before sequencing, PCR products of 200-500 bp were cut from the gel and purified using the QIAquick gel extraction kit. Concerning the study's data processing: Trimmomatic was used to clean the reads, FLASH was used to merge the reads into complete CDR3 sequences, and MiTCR was used to assign the reads to V(D)J germline segments. Clonal diversity was calculated as the inverse Simpson's index using VDJtools. In-frame sequences lacking a premature stop codon were counted as productive reads. TCRdb reprocessing: public reads trimmed at Q25 with fastp, clones called with MiXCR, in-frame beta chains kept. Rows with a matching CDR3 protein are joined into one entry that keeps the most common DNA and genes. For this entry, the V and J calls and clone size follow TCRdb and not the study's own pipeline. Counted in this sample were under 150,000 distinct CDR3 sequences; around 66% of them appeared once. Jointly, the top ten make up approximately 18% of the sample.

The sequenced sample consisted of lung tumor tissue. The rearrangement joined TRBV29-1 to TRBJ1-2, with no confidently assigned D gene. The sequence was collected from a man in his fifties or sixties with small cell lung cancer. The DNA sequence is as follows: TGCAGCGCCGATCTCTATGGCTACACCTTC. Translated, it reads CSADLYGYTF.